The 12 T cell receptor beta chains in this list originate from one sample, sequenced in a study of beta chain features in type 1 diabetes. Reverse transcription of all isolated RNA meant that expressed TCRB transcripts were sequenced. This table comes from immunoSEQ multiplex PCR, and its TCRdb copy is limited to in-frame clones, with some not included. The sample holds about 250,000 clones, 13% to 15% seen once. The specimen sequenced was naive CD4+ T cells from blood. The receptors originated from a woman aged 40 to 49 in good health.

This chain joins TRBV11-2 and TRBJ2-2; D gene uncertain. Trimming removed 1 base at V and 5 bases at J, with 5 bases between. This CDR3 contains 13 residues. Germline V gene sequence: CDR1 SGHAT, CDR2 FQNNGV. This chain's CDR3 is CASSLGLTGELFF. CDR3 sequence (DNA): TGTGCCAGCAGCTTAGGCCTAACCGGGGAGCTGTTTTTT.

This clone was seen more than once but under ten times. This CDR3 is also generated by other DNA sequences in the sample. The rearrangement links TRBV18 to TRBJ2-2; no clear D. This CDR3 comprises 12 residues. V was pared by 0 bases and J by 7 bases, with 3 bases between. Per germline, CDR1 KGHSH and CDR2 LQKENI. Written as DNA, the CDR3 is TGTGCCAGCTCACCACCCGGCGGGGAGCTGTTTTTT. Protein: CASSPPGGELFF.

The chain combines TRBV10-3 with TRBJ2-3, with 7 bases identical to TRBD2. This CDR3 has 15 amino acids. Per germline, CDR1 ENHRY and CDR2 SYGVKD. The ends lost 2 bases at V and 4 bases at J; junction bases unmatched: 6. For the CDR3, the DNA is TGTGCCATCAGTGAGCCTAGCGGACTCTCAGATACGCAGTATTTT. This translates into CAISEPSGLSDTQYF.

The chain uses TRBV7-9 and TRBJ2-3, with D possibly TRBD2 on 6 matching bases. Germline V gives CDR1 SEHNR, CDR2 FQNEAQ (reference sequence). This CDR3 is built from 16 residues. Trimming left V 5 bases short and J 0 bases short, with 15 bases between. The CDR3 region has the DNA TGTGCCAGCAGCCCCCAGGGAGGACGAAGCACAGATACGCAGTATTTT. This sequence encodes CASSPQGGRSTDTQYF.

This clone has only a few counts. CDR3: CASSLTSGVYNEQFF. The CDR3 DNA follows: TGTGCCAGCAGCTTAACCAGCGGGGTGTACAATGAGCAGTTCTTC. The J gene is TRBJ2-1, the V gene TRBV7-2; the match to TRBD2 covers 7 bases. With V trimmed by 2 bases and J by 4 bases, 5 bases remained unmatched. The CDR3 has 15 amino acids. Germline V CDR1 and CDR2: SGHTA, FQGNSA.

The sample holds a few counts of this clone. The chain has TRBV5-4 and TRBJ1-2; TRBD1 is a possible D gene (6 bases). CDR1 and CDR2 from the germline V gene are SGHNT and YYREEE (reference sequence). With 4 bases removed from V and 8 bases from J, the gap between germline ends came to 18 bases. The CDR3 is 14 residues long. Written as DNA, the CDR3 is TGTGCCAGCAGCCCGGGACAAGATGCTCGGGGCTACACCTTC. Encoded protein: CASSPGQDARGYTF.

This clone was picked up a small number of times. V is TRBV7-2 and J is TRBJ2-3, with a possible D match to TRBD2 (5 bases). Germline CDR1 is SGHTA and CDR2 is FQGNSA. CDR3 length equals 13 residues. Trimming pared 6 bases from V and 14 bases from J, leaving 21 bases between. The DNA for the CDR3 is TGTGCCAGCAGACTAGAAGTAGAGACCCCGCTGTATTTT. Its translation is CASRLEVETPLYF.

The chain recombines TRBV29-1 with TRBJ1-5; 7 positions match TRBD1. Per germline, CDR1 SQVTM and CDR2 ANQGSEA. This CDR3 is 14 amino acids long. Trimming took 6 bases from V and 5 from J; bases not matched to a gene: 10. The CDR3 reads CSVATGVGDQPQHF. The CDR3 DNA is TGCAGCGTCGCAACAGGGGTAGGGGATCAGCCCCAGCATTTT.

This clone was found a few times. The rearrangement joins TRBV10-3 to TRBJ2-1; 11 bases map to TRBD2. The CDR3 is 19 residues long. Germline lookup yields CDR1 ENHRY and CDR2 SYGVKD. J gave up 9 bases and V 6 bases, and 22 bases lay outside the gene matches. Here the CDR3 reads CAISEAAGLAGGVWGEQFF. The CDR3 coding sequence is TGTGCCATCAGCGAGGCCGCGGGATTAGCGGGGGGGGTTTGGGGTGAGCAGTTCTTC.

This sequence joins TRBV7-8 and TRBJ2-7; D is possibly TRBD1 (6 bases). This CDR3 region has 12 residues. The germline V gene encodes CDR1 SGHVS and CDR2 FQNEAQ. Trimming took off 4 bases at V and 13 bases at J, with 17 bases between the two ends. DNA for the CDR3: TGTGCCAGCAGCTACCCCAAACAGGGAACTTACTTC. It codes for CASSYPKQGTYF.

This clone has only a few counts. The chain combines TRBV5-4 with TRBJ2-5, with 7 positions matching TRBD1. This CDR3 region has 15 residues. V gave up 4 bases and J gave up 4 bases; unmatched junction bases: 10. Looked up from germline, CDR1 is SGHNT and CDR2 is YYREEE (reference sequence). The CDR3 region has the DNA TGTGCCAGCAGCCTAAACAGGGGACGGGGAGAGACCCAGTACTTC. This encodes CASSLNRGRGETQYF.

The chain carries TRBV9 and TRBJ2-4; 9 bases are shared with TRBD1. Germline V CDR1 and CDR2: SGDLS, YYNGEE. V shed 4 bases, J shed 6 bases, and the junction held 8 bases outside the gene matches. CDR3 size: 15 residues. CDR3 protein: CASSSQGALGNIQYF. In DNA, the CDR3 is TGTGCCAGCAGCTCACAGGGGGCGCTCGGAAACATTCAGTACTTC. Looking up the rest from reference TRBV9 and TRBJ2-4 gives the full variable domain: DSGVTQTPKHLITATGQRVTLRCSPRSGDLSVYWYQQSLDQGLQFLIQYYNGEERAKGNILERFSAQQFPDLHSELNLSSLELGDSALYFCASSSQGALGNIQYFGAGTRLSVL.